These T cell receptor beta chains were read from a single sample in a study of response to subunit inactivated influenza vaccine. One entry per CDR3 protein, called by TCRdb with MiXCR from the RT-PCR reads. This table holds over 150,000 distinct CDR3 sequences, approximately 10% found once. The material was non-naive T cells sorted from PBMCs, obtained roughly 6 weeks after vaccination. The receptors come from a man in his fifties or sixties who received an inactivated influenza vaccine. Each CDR3 is given with its conserved first and last residue. D genes are given only for firm matches. Some rows mark clone size as missing; the rest say once, few, many or name a class of expanded clone.

V,size,J,D,CDR3,DNA
TRBV6-2/TRBV6-3,many,TRBJ2-2,TRBD2,CASSYSIGLAGGSSNTGELFF,TGTGCCAGCAGTTACTCGATAGGACTAGCGGGGGGGAGTTCAAACACCGGGGAGCTGTTTTTT
TRBV11-1,many,TRBJ2-1,TRBD1,CASSPGTGSDEQFF,TGTGCCAGCAGCCCCGGGACAGGGAGCGATGAGCAGTTCTTC
TRBV7-8,.,TRBJ2-1,.,CASSNDGLSLRNEQFF,TGTGCCAGCAGCAACGACGGACTTTCATTGAGGAATGAGCAGTTCTTC
TRBV20-1,.,TRBJ2-1,TRBD2,CSAPNQREGYNEQFF,TGCAGTGCTCCAAACCAGCGGGAGGGATACAATGAGCAGTTCTTC
TRBV12-3/TRBV12-4,few,TRBJ1-1,TRBD1,CASSIGQEGFF,TGTGCCAGCAGTATAGGACAGGAGGGTTTCTTT
TRBV6-1,once,TRBJ2-7,.,CASSETGLYEQYF,TGTGCCAGCAGTGAAACTGGCCTGTACGAGCAGTACTTC
TRBV11-1,few,TRBJ2-1,.,CASSPSPRQGGGLNEQFF,TGTGCCAGCAGCCCCTCCCCTAGACAGGGCGGGGGACTCAATGAGCAGTTCTTC
TRBV7-9,many,TRBJ2-7,.,CASSEPGTASEQYF,TGTGCCAGCAGCGAACCCGGGACGGCCAGCGAGCAGTACTTC
TRBV2,.,TRBJ2-1,TRBD1,CASSGGRGRDEQFF,TGTGCCAGCAGTGGGGGCAGGGGGCGGGATGAGCAGTTCTTC
TRBV7-2,.,TRBJ1-1,.,CASRQDTGTVNTEAFF,TGTGCCAGCAGACAAGACACCGGGACGGTGAACACTGAAGCTTTCTTT
TRBV5-1,.,TRBJ1-4,.,CASSLRGMGEKLFF,TGCGCCAGCAGCTTGCGGGGAATGGGTGAAAAACTGTTTTTT
TRBV10-1,once,TRBJ1-5,.,CATNRRTGSSQPQHF,TGCGCCACCAACAGACGCACAGGGAGCTCTCAGCCCCAGCATTTT
TRBV12-3/TRBV12-4,.,TRBJ2-1,.,CASSLAQGAEQFF,TGTGCCAGCAGTTTAGCGCAGGGAGCTGAGCAGTTCTTC
TRBV28,many,TRBJ1-6,.,CASSLHNRIFNSPLHF,TGTGCCAGCAGTTTACATAATCGGATCTTCAATTCACCCCTCCACTTT
TRBV7-2,many,TRBJ2-1,TRBD1,CASSPGQGRGNEQFF,TGTGCCAGCAGCCCGGGACAGGGCCGGGGAAATGAGCAGTTCTTC
TRBV20-1,many,TRBJ1-2,.,CSATPGGGGYGYTF,TGCAGTGCTACCCCCGGGGGAGGGGGCTATGGCTACACCTTC
TRBV7-9,.,TRBJ1-2,.,CASIKGRIPVRVDGYTF,TGTGCCAGCATAAAAGGCAGGATACCGGTGCGGGTGGATGGCTACACCTTC
TRBV28,many,TRBJ2-4,.,CASSLLGQGDIQYF,TGTGCCAGCAGTTTATTGGGACAAGGAGACATTCAGTACTTC
TRBV5-6,many,TRBJ2-1,.,CASSLDIAYNEQFF,TGTGCCAGCAGCTTGGACATCGCCTACAATGAGCAGTTCTTC
TRBV9,few,TRBJ2-1,.,CASSQTSTSSYNEQFF,TGTGCCAGCAGCCAAACTAGTACGAGCTCCTACAATGAGCAGTTCTTC
TRBV3-1,few,TRBJ2-7,.,CASSLRRTLYEQYF,TGTGCCAGCAGCCTCCGCCGCACGCTCTACGAGCAGTACTTC
TRBV14,.,TRBJ1-1,.,CASSRQSNSEAFF,TGTGCCAGCAGTAGACAGAGTAACAGTGAAGCTTTCTTT
TRBV2,few,TRBJ1-1,.,CASGGRQNTEAFF,TGTGCCAGCGGGGGCCGACAGAACACTGAAGCTTTCTTT
TRBV10-3,.,TRBJ2-1,.,CAISDTDNEQFF,TGTGCCATCAGTGATACGGACAATGAGCAGTTCTTC
TRBV12-3/TRBV12-4,few,TRBJ1-5,.,CASSLAWGNSNQPQHF,TGTGCCAGCAGTTTAGCGTGGGGTAATAGCAATCAGCCCCAGCATTTT
TRBV3-1,many,TRBJ1-5,.,CASSPSQGRNQPQHF,TGTGCCAGCAGCCCCTCGCAGGGGCGCAATCAGCCCCAGCATTTT
TRBV5-6,.,TRBJ1-2,TRBD1,CASSPSQGDGYTF,TGTGCCAGCAGCCCGTCCCAGGGGGATGGCTACACCTTC
TRBV7-2,few,TRBJ2-3,.,CASSVMGILTDTQYF,TGTGCCAGCAGCGTCATGGGAATCCTCACAGATACGCAGTATTTT
TRBV5-1,few,TRBJ2-7,TRBD2,CASSISGDTYEQYF,TGCGCCAGCAGCATTAGCGGGGATACCTACGAGCAGTACTTC
TRBV28,many,TRBJ1-5,TRBD1,CASSLRDREHF,TGTGCCAGCAGTCTCCGGGACAGGGAGCATTTT
TRBV3-1,.,TRBJ2-7,.,CASSPRGDYEQYF,TGTGCCAGCAGCCCCCGAGGAGACTACGAGCAGTACTTC
TRBV4-3,.,TRBJ1-1,TRBD1,CASSPGTGLNTEAFF,TGCGCCAGCAGCCCCGGGACAGGACTGAACACTGAAGCTTTCTTT
TRBV11-2,few,TRBJ2-1,TRBD1,CASNDRVDNEQFF,TGTGCCAGCAACGACAGGGTGGACAATGAGCAGTTCTTC
TRBV29-1,few,TRBJ2-3,.,CSVERGADTQYF,TGCAGCGTTGAAAGGGGGGCTGATACGCAGTATTTT
TRBV27,many,TRBJ1-3,.,CASSLSHFSGNTIYF,TGTGCCAGCAGTTTAAGTCACTTCTCTGGAAACACCATATATTTT
TRBV24-1,once,TRBJ1-2,.,CATSDFFGDGYTF,TGTGCCACCAGTGATTTTTTTGGAGATGGCTACACCTTC
TRBV5-1,.,TRBJ2-2,TRBD2,CASSLATSGTPNTGELFF,TGCGCCAGCAGCTTGGCGACTAGCGGGACCCCGAACACCGGGGAGCTGTTTTTT
TRBV6-1,few,TRBJ1-5,.,CASSAFGRYNQPQHF,TGTGCCAGCAGTGCCTTTGGACGGTACAATCAGCCCCAGCATTTT
TRBV15,.,TRBJ2-5,.,CATSRDREETQYF,TGTGCCACCAGCAGAGACAGGGAAGAGACCCAGTACTTC
TRBV28,few,TRBJ2-7,TRBD1,CASSLSGQGPYEQYF,TGTGCCAGCAGTTTGTCAGGACAGGGACCCTACGAGCAGTACTTC
TRBV5-6,.,TRBJ2-7,TRBD1,CASSSLDRGHYEQYF,TGTGCCAGCAGCTCGTTAGACAGGGGACACTACGAGCAGTACTTC
TRBV10-3,.,TRBJ2-7,.,CATTDWGQFDEQYF,TGTGCCACAACGGATTGGGGGCAATTCGACGAGCAGTACTTC
TRBV12-3/TRBV12-4,many,TRBJ2-1,TRBD1,CASSRQGANSDNEQFF,TGTGCCAGCAGCCGACAGGGGGCGAATAGCGACAATGAGCAGTTCTTC
TRBV12-3/TRBV12-4,.,TRBJ2-5,.,CASSRTQETQYF,TGTGCCAGCAGCCGGACCCAAGAGACCCAGTACTTC
TRBV10-3,few,TRBJ1-5,TRBD1,CAIRGQGNQPQHF,TGTGCCATCAGGGGACAGGGGAATCAGCCCCAGCATTTT
TRBV29-1,once,TRBJ1-2,.,CSVEGGTVFGYTF,TGCAGCGTTGAAGGGGGGACGGTATTTGGCTACACCTTC
TRBV12-3/TRBV12-4,few,TRBJ1-5,TRBD1,CASSSGTDKNQPQHF,TGTGCCAGCAGCTCCGGGACAGACAAAAATCAGCCCCAGCATTTT
TRBV12-3/TRBV12-4,many,TRBJ2-7,.,CASSLALVGGRPYEQYF,TGTGCCAGCAGTTTAGCGCTAGTGGGGGGTAGACCCTACGAGCAGTACTTC
TRBV7-7,many,TRBJ2-2,.,CASSLGVGGELFF,TGTGCTAGCAGCTTAGGAGTTGGGGGGGAGCTGTTTTTT
TRBV9,.,TRBJ1-2,.,CASSASRSNYGYTF,TGTGCCAGCAGCGCCTCCAGGTCTAACTATGGCTACACCTTC
TRBV24-1,many,TRBJ2-3,TRBD2,CATSDPRSKIAGGSNTQYF,TGTGCCACCAGTGACCCCCGCTCGAAAATAGCGGGAGGTTCCAATACGCAGTATTTT
TRBV7-3,.,TRBJ2-1,.,CPSSLGALSTGNEQFF,TGTCCCAGCAGCTTAGGTGCGCTGTCTACTGGCAATGAGCAGTTCTTC
TRBV7-3,many,TRBJ2-1,TRBD2,CASSTRTSGSSYNEQFF,TGTGCCAGCAGCACGAGGACTAGCGGGAGTTCCTACAATGAGCAGTTCTTC
TRBV19,.,TRBJ1-5,TRBD1,CASRQTGNSNQPQHF,TGTGCCAGTAGGCAGACAGGGAATAGCAATCAGCCCCAGCATTTT
TRBV28,few,TRBJ1-5,.,CASSRGVGLFPQHF,TGTGCCAGCAGCCGGGGGGTCGGATTGTTCCCCCAGCATTTT